What follows are 19 T cell receptor beta chains derived from one specimen sequenced in a study of control samples from healthy donors and cancer patients (dated by TCRdb to 2020 to 2022). The library was prepared using the immunoSEQ multiplex PCR assay. Held by TCRdb, this immuneACCESS table contains in-frame sequences only and omits some clones. Under half of the omission traces to an unresolved V gene where checked; the cause of the rest is unknown. For this sample the table gives some 130,000 clones, of which approximately 92% were detected only once. Clones ranked in the top ten supply 2.5% to 3% of the sample. The sequenced sample was blood. The receptors were gathered from a man aged 35 to 55 in good health.

The chain links TRBV18 to TRBJ1-2; 7 bases are shared with TRBD1. Germline CDR1 and CDR2: KGHSH and LQKENI. Trimming took 2 bases from V and 3 from J; bases not matched to a gene: 6. CDR3 length equals 15 residues. The CDR3 nucleotides are TGTGCCAGCTCACCATACTCCAGGGGGGACTATGGCTACACCTTC. Its translation: CASSPYSRGDYGYTF.

The rearrangement links TRBV30 to TRBJ2-5; 12 nucleotides match TRBD2. The ends lost 1 base at V and 4 bases at J; junction bases unmatched: 7. Germline CDR1 and CDR2: GTSNPN and SVGIG (reference sequence). The CDR3 is 16 amino acids. CDR3 nucleotides: TGTGCCTGGAGTGGGCTAGCGGGGGGGCCGCGAGAGACCCAGTACTTC. It codes for CAWSGLAGGPRETQYF.

The chain joins TRBV7-9 to TRBJ2-3; 13 bases match TRBD2. From germline, CDR1 is SEHNR and CDR2 FQNEAQ (reference sequence). V shed 5 bases and J 6 bases; nucleotides not matched to a gene: 5. This CDR3 has 15 amino acids. CDR3 sequence: CASSVGTSGVDTQYF. For the CDR3, the DNA is TGTGCCAGCAGCGTTGGGACTAGCGGGGTGGATACGCAGTATTTT.

The rearrangement joins TRBV4-1 to TRBJ2-5; 10 bases agree with TRBD2. The ends lost 0 bases at V and 4 bases at J; junction bases unmatched: 8. CDR3 length: 17 residues. The V gene's germline CDR1 is MGHRA and CDR2 YSYEKL. This chain's CDR3 is CASSQDGLAGAPETQYF. The CDR3 DNA reads as TGCGCCAGCAGCCAAGACGGGCTAGCGGGGGCCCCAGAGACCCAGTACTTC.

The chain joins TRBV6-5 to TRBJ1-2, with TRBD1 identical over 7 bases. Germline CDR1 is MNHEY and CDR2 is SVGAGI. The V gene end was trimmed by 6 bases and the J gene end by 4 bases; junction bases not matched to a gene: 5. The CDR3 spans 13 residues. CDR3 sequence reads: CASRTTGVYGYTF. Written as DNA, the CDR3 is TGTGCCAGCAGAACAACAGGGGTCTATGGCTACACCTTC.

J is TRBJ1-6 and V is TRBV7-3, with D possibly TRBD1 on 5 matching bases. V was cut by 6 bases and J by 6 bases, with 15 bases left in between. The germline V gene has CDR1 SGHTA and CDR2 FQGTGA. CDR3 length: 15 amino acids. CDR3 coding DNA: TGTGCCAGCAGGTTTAGAGCTCAGGGTAATTCACCCCTCCACTTT. As protein: CASRFRAQGNSPLHF. Combining the CDR3 with reference TRBV7-3 and TRBJ1-6 gives the whole variable domain GAGVSQTPSNKVTEKGKYVELRCDPISGHTALYWYRQSLGQGPEFLIYFQGTGAADDSGLPNDRFFAVRPEGSVSTLKIQRTERGDSAVYLCASRFRAQGNSPLHFGNGTRLTVT.

Note on this clone: Different DNA sequences within this sample yield the same CDR3. The gene calls are TRBV5-1 and TRBJ2-5; no firm D call. With 2 bases removed from V and 2 bases from J, the gap between germline ends came to 1 base. This CDR3 has 11 residues. The V gene's germline CDR1 is SGHRS and CDR2 YFSETQ. The CDR3 loop reads CASSLQETQYF. For the CDR3, the DNA is TGCGCCAGCAGCTTACAAGAGACCCAGTACTTC.

This chain connects TRBV21-1 to TRBJ2-1; the table's D call TRBD2 went unverified against the DNA. TRBV21-1 represents a pseudogene. The CDR3 totals 13 residues. The CDR3 loop is CASSNCSHREQFF. The CDR3 DNA is TGTGCCAGCAGCAATTGTAGTCACCGTGAGCAGTTCTTC.

This chain joins TRBV5-1 and TRBJ2-3; D gene uncertain. Trimming took off 0 bases at V and 2 bases at J, with 10 bases between the two ends. Germline assignment: CDR1 SGHRS and CDR2 YFSETQ. CDR3 size: 15 residues. Here the CDR3 reads CASSLAASSTDTQYF. As DNA, the CDR3 is TGCGCCAGCAGCTTGGCGGCGAGCTCCACAGATACGCAGTATTTT.

V and J are TRBV20-1 and TRBJ2-5, with TRBD2 matching 7 bases. The CDR3 loop spans 14 amino acids. V dropped 3 bases and J dropped 2; count of bases not matched to a gene: 6. CDR1 and CDR2 from the germline V gene are DFQATT and SNEGSKA (reference sequence). DNA for the CDR3: TGCAGTGCTAGTGGGGGACTACTTCAAGAGACCCAGTACTTC. Protein product: CSASGGLLQETQYF.

The chain combines TRBV12-5 with TRBJ2-1; weak D call: TRBD1 (6 bases). With 2 bases removed from V and 9 bases from J, the gap between germline ends came to 26 bases. Germline V gene lookup returns CDR1 LGHNT and CDR2 FRNRAP. The CDR3 runs to 18 residues. CDR3 protein: CASGLRAVTGKGKVEQFF. The CDR3 bases are TGTGCTAGTGGTTTGAGAGCCGTAACAGGGAAGGGTAAAGTTGAGCAGTTCTTC. Full variable domain (outside the CDR3, taken from reference TRBV12-5 and TRBJ2-1): DARVTQTPRHKVTEMGQEVTMRCQPILGHNTVFWYRQTMMQGLELLAYFRNRAPLDDSGMPKDRFSAEMPDATLATLKIQPSEPRDSAVYFCASGLRAVTGKGKVEQFFGPGTRLTVL.

V and J are TRBV5-1 and TRBJ2-3; 15 positions agree with TRBD2. This CDR3 is built from 20 residues. After removal of 2 bases from V and 0 bases from J, the junction contained 10 bases not matched to a gene. The germline V gene encodes CDR1 SGHRS and CDR2 YFSETQ. The CDR3 is CASSLITPGLAGGSTDTQYF. For the CDR3, the DNA is TGCGCCAGCAGCTTAATTACACCGGGACTAGCGGGGGGCAGCACAGATACGCAGTATTTT.

CDR3 bases: TGTGCCAGCAATAGCCCGGGACGCCAAGAGACCCAGTACTTC. It translates to CASNSPGRQETQYF. The chain combines TRBV6-5 with TRBJ2-5; the D call may be TRBD1 or TRBD2 (5 bases each). Germline CDR1 and CDR2: MNHEY and SVGAGI. Trimming shortened V by 7 bases and J by 1 base, and 13 bases separated the two germline ends. This CDR3 is built from 14 residues.

This chain connects TRBV27 to TRBJ2-6; 8 bases align to TRBD1. The CDR3 is 16 residues long. CDR1 and CDR2 (germline): MNHEY, SMNVEV (reference sequence). Trimming at V came to 3 bases and at J to 2 bases, leaving 3 bases not matched to a gene. The CDR3 loop reads CASSFQGAAGANVLTF. In DNA form, the CDR3 reads TGTGCCAGCAGTTTCCAGGGGGCTGCTGGGGCCAACGTCCTGACTTTC.

The chain combines TRBV19 with TRBJ1-5, with a possible D match to TRBD1 (5 bases). Trimming left V 4 bases short and J 2 bases short, with 15 bases between. The CDR3 has 16 residues. Germline loops: CDR1 LNHDA, CDR2 SQIVND (reference sequence). The chain's CDR3 is CASSKGVRTGNQPQHF. CDR3 sequence (DNA): TGTGCCAGTAGTAAAGGGGTTAGGACGGGCAATCAGCCCCAGCATTTT.

This clone was detected once. The V gene is TRBV2, the J gene TRBJ1-4, with TRBD1 identical over 8 bases. V lost 5 bases to trimming and J lost 8 bases; unmatched junction nucleotides: 7. The CDR3 has 14 amino acids. Germline V gives CDR1 SNHLY, CDR2 FYNNEI. CDR3 nucleotide sequence: TGTGCCAGCAGTTACAGGGGGGGAGGAGAAAAACTGTTTTTT. This gives the protein CASSYRGGGEKLFF.

Regarding this clone: The sample carries other DNA sequences with the same CDR3. The chain carries TRBV20-1 and TRBJ2-3, with unresolved D. CDR1 is DFQATT, CDR2 SNEGSKA, per germline (reference sequence). The length of the CDR3 is 11 residues. V gave up 6 bases and J gave up 2 bases, with 6 bases separating them. The CDR3 DNA reads TGCAGTGCACGGATCACAGATACGCAGTATTTT. Amino acids: CSARITDTQYF.

This clone was recorded a few times. The V and J genes are TRBV3-1 (or the pseudogene TRBV3-2) and TRBJ2-1; TRBD1 agrees at 7 bases. The germline gives CDR1 LGHDT, CDR2 YNNKEL (reference sequence). The CDR3 extends over 14 amino acids. Trimming cost V 7 bases and J 4 bases; bases outside gene matches: 7. The CDR3 protein is CASTTGRAYNEQFF. The CDR3 DNA reads as TGTGCCAGCACGACAGGGCGGGCATACAATGAGCAGTTCTTC.

CDR3 nucleotides: TGTGCCTGGAGTGCCCACCCGCCTGAGGGGGGGGACTATGGCTACACCTTC. Its translation: CAWSAHPPEGGDYGYTF. V usage is TRBV30 and J usage is TRBJ1-2, with a weak D call TRBD1 (6 bases). Germline CDR1 is GTSNPN and CDR2 is SVGIG (reference sequence). The CDR3 is made up of 17 amino acids. Trimming removed 1 base from V and 3 bases from J, with 21 bases in between. Based on the CDR3 plus reference TRBV30 and TRBJ1-2, the full variable domain is SQTIHQWPATLVQPVGSPLSLECTVEGTSNPNLYWYRQAAGRGLQLLFYSVGIGQISSEVPQNLSASRPQDRQFILSSKKLLLSDSGFYLCAWSAHPPEGGDYGYTFGSGTRLTVV.